This T cell receptor (beta chain) was identified during a study of CD8+ T cells in alopecia areata (dated by TCRdb to about 2018). Looking at the study overall: Treated patients were enrolled in an open-label pilot trial of oral tofacitinib at 5 to 10 mg twice daily for moderate-to-severe alopecia areata. TCRbeta CDR3 regions were amplified by immunoSEQ multiplex PCR using 35 Vbeta forward and 13 Jbeta reverse primers. Clonality in the scalp was compared among normal scalp (n=4), patchy alopecia areata scalp (n=8), and alopecia totalis/universalis scalp (n=8). Patients stayed on tofacitinib for 6 to 18 months and then had 6 months of follow-up off drug so that delayed response and recurrence could be assessed. High-throughput TCRbeta sequencing was used to examine T cell clonal expansion in alopecia areata in both the C3H/HeJ mouse model and human patients. In treated patients, disease severity was measured using the SALT score, which gives the percentage of scalp surface area affected. RNA came from the PAXgene miRNA kit for fixed scalp, the miRNeasy kit for PBMCs, and the RNeasy kit for mouse skin. On the human side, TCRbeta sequencing was run on scalp tissue and on sorted CD4+ and CD8+ peripheral blood T cells from healthy controls and from alopecia areata patients with either patchy or totalis/universalis disease. Biopsies were taken from tofacitinib-treated patients at baseline and at 4 and 24 weeks of treatment, and a later scalp biopsy was taken in several of the tofacitinib-treated patients. What the study reported, not specific to this receptor: During tofacitinib treatment, many expanded lesional clones remained in scalp and blood, and this persistence may partly explain relapse after treatment is stopped. Tofacitinib significantly decreased scalp clonality and the number of expanded CD8+ clones among the top 100 scalp clones. Higher clonality and more expanded CD8+ clones were observed in lesional scalp than in normal scalp, particularly in alopecia totalis/universalis, a finding suggestive of antigenic drive. The treated cohort was small, with a single nonresponder, so links between baseline CD8+ expansion and response need larger studies. Compared with mice, TCR sequences shared between patients were less clear, possibly partly because of HLA diversity across the patient population. Unlike mouse skin, which is dominated by gammadelta T cells, normal human skin has resident alphabeta T cells that are also sequenced, and this complicates analysis of the scalp TCR repertoire.

On this clone: Its antigen remains undetermined. There are no base qualities to consult, and no much larger clone falls within one base.

There are 12 amino acids in the CDR3, from cysteine to phenylalanine inclusive. Left in the record is the CDR3 DNA by itself, 36 bases read in frame from the first base. V is reduced by 1 base and J by 8 bases, leaving a spacing of 6 bases between them. From a lookup of the germline V gene, CDR1 and CDR2 are SGHDN and FVKESK. Receptor libraries were prepared by the immunoSEQ multiplex PCR assay. RNA was extracted from all samples and reverse transcribed into cDNA as template for TCR sequencing. First-strand cDNA was synthesized with SuperScript III using a 2:1 mix of oligo-dT and random hexamers. A synthetic immune receptor repertoire was used to assess amplification bias, and residual bias was removed computationally. As for how the authors treated the data: Raw reads were preprocessed to remove errors, and CDR3 was defined according to IMGT conventions as the region from the conserved cysteine to phenylalanine. Clonality was computed as 1 minus the Shannon entropy, with the entropy normalized by log2 of the number of productive unique TCRs. Whether each scalp clone was CD4 or CD8 was inferred by checking scalp TCRbeta sequences against the CD4 and CD8 repertoires from sorted blood. The clones in this table, taken by TCRdb from immuneACCESS, are in-frame only. Not every clone is retained; where verified, under half of the shortfall comes from an unresolved V gene, and the cause of the rest is unknown. The DNA gave D and trimming, while V, J and clone size come from that table. The table for this sample lists roughly 120,000 clones; about 54% of them were counted only once. The ten largest clones add up to more than 25% of the sample.

This sample's time point label indicates: 4 weeks on oral tofacitinib. The treatment or condition label, as the study defines it: oral pan-JAK inhibitor, 5-10 mg twice daily. Lesional scalp punch biopsies and peripheral blood were collected from alopecia areata patients. After PBMCs were isolated by density centrifugation and stained for CD3, CD4 and CD8, a FACSAria was used to sort CD4+ and CD8+ T cells. Rearrangement joined TRBV14 to TRBJ2-1; a weak D assignment points to TRBD2 (5 bases agree). Sequenced here: CD8+ T cells sorted from blood, sampled at week 4, from a patient treated with tofacitinib. This TCR was sampled from a human donor with alopecia areata. The sequence in DNA is TGTGCCAGCAGCCAAGGCGGGTATGAGCAGTTCTTC. Its translation is CASSQGGYEQFF.